This record looks at one T cell receptor (beta chain) sequence and its context. This clone was recorded a few times. Its recognized antigen is unknown. There are no base qualities to consult, and no much larger clone falls within one base. These data belong to a study of PD-L1 blockade in urothelial cancer (dated by TCRdb to between 2016 and 2019). About the study as a whole: Every patient began therapy in 2014 and was given atezolizumab 1,200 mg intravenously every 3 weeks. Durable clinical benefit was achieved by nine patients but not by the remaining 20. Blood samples were analyzed 3 weeks after the start of treatment (second dose) and 6 weeks after the start of treatment. Under 30 patients had pretreatment blood TCR-seq, about 25 had at least one posttreatment blood collection, and about 25 had tumor TCR-seq. In the same patients, pretreatment tumors underwent whole exome sequencing and RNA sequencing in addition to TCR sequencing. The study, an exploratory multi-omic analysis, examined somatic, immune and clinical correlates of response to PD-L1 blockade with atezolizumab in urothelial cancer. About 90% of the roughly 29 patients were identified as males with urothelial cancer of bladder origin, and a prior smoking history was reported by 18 of 29 patients. Pretreatment tumor samples, along with matched peripheral blood serially collected before and after atezolizumab treatment, were subjected to TCR sequencing. Durable clinical benefit meant progression-free survival longer than 6 months, and TCR features were also tested against progression-free and overall survival. An ECOG performance status of 0 or 1 was recorded for the patients, and 0 to 3 prior chemotherapy regimens had been received by the patients. Blood samples gave median yields of roughly 150,000 T cells and over 80,000 unique TCRs, along with a median clonality of about 0.084. Here is what the overall study found, with its caveats: A pretreatment peripheral blood TCR clonality below the median was linked to improved progression-free and overall survival. Because the sample size was small (n ≈ 30) and many of the analyses were exploratory, the results are meant to be hypothesis-generating. Greater expansion of tumor-associated TCR clones in peripheral blood 3 weeks after the start of treatment was observed in patients with durable benefit (n ≈ 20, p = 0.022).

Interpreted using the paper, the time point label stands for: pretreatment peripheral blood. A cohort of around 28 patients with locally advanced or metastatic urothelial carcinoma, treated at Memorial Sloan Kettering on a trial protocol, was included. Peripheral blood mononuclear cells were collected pretreatment and during treatment, with between 1 and 8 total time points per patient. The Qiagen DNeasy Blood extraction kit was used to purify genomic DNA from total PBMCs and tumor samples. PBMCs were collected pretreatment and during treatment and were isolated and stored as previously described. The germline V gene (reference sequence) provides CDR1 GTSNPN and CDR2 SVGIG. Between the V and J ends, shortened by 3 bases and 7 bases respectively, the junction contains 12 bases. The CDR3 goes from the cysteine to the phenylalanine over 12 residues. CDR3 DNA is the only sequence kept; it has 36 bases, read in frame from the first base.

Synthetic TCR analog templates were spiked into each PCR so that absolute template abundance could be estimated from read counts. Using the immunoSEQ assay, TCRbeta CDR3 regions were amplified from genomic DNA with bias-controlled V and J gene primers. Rearranged TCRbeta segments were sequenced at approximately 20X coverage. In the original analysis: Clustering was used to correct sequencing errors, and CDR3s were annotated against IMGT so that V, D and J genes could be assigned. Only productive TCRbeta rearrangements were used in downstream analyses, excluding out-of-frame or stop-codon sequences. To compute clonality, Shannon entropy was normalized by the log of the number of unique productive sequences and then subtracted from one. Clones differing between time points or between blood and tumor were identified by Fisher's exact test with Benjamini-Hochberg correction at adjusted p below 0.01. TCRdb provides this immuneACCESS table in a form limited to in-frame rearrangements. Some clones are lacking; in checked studies, under half of them reflect an unresolved V gene, and why the rest are absent is not known. V and J calls and clone size are copied from that table; D and trimming were computed from the DNA. The sample records more than 45,000 clones, approximately 85% of which are singletons. The ten largest clones represent approximately 2% of the sample.

The source was PBMCs, collected around atezolizumab (anti-PD-L1) treatment. The receptor comes from a man aged 45-60 years with urothelial cancer. The chain links TRBV30 with TRBJ1-2, with the D gene call left open. The DNA reads as follows: TGTGCCTGGAGAACTCAAGGAGGTGGCTACACCTTC. Its protein is CAWRTQGGGYTF. This CDR3, with the reference TRBV30 and TRBJ1-2 proteins standing in past its ends, gives the full variable domain SQTIHQWPATLVQPVGSPLSLECTVEGTSNPNLYWYRQAAGRGLQLLFYSVGIGQISSEVPQNLSASRPQDRQFILSSKKLLLSDSGFYLCAWRTQGGGYTFGSGTRLTVV.